The clone carrying this TCR beta chain occurred a few times. This entry belongs to a study of blood T cell repertoires in COVID-19. Study at large: Samples taken during acute and convalescent COVID-19 were collected in the United States, Italy and Spain. The cDNA or gDNA used as material had been derived from T cells, B-cell-depleted T cells, or PBMCs.

Per the original methods: Quantification of nucleated cells was approximated via reference gene primer amplification. Data came from immunoSEQ multiplex PCR; TCRdb stores just in-frame clones and leaves some out. V and J calls and clone size are as listed in that table; D and trimming were resolved from the DNA. The sample yields fewer than 300,000 clones, approximately 90% seen once. Trimming removed 1 base from V and 6 bases from J; junction bases left unmatched: 5. Per the germline V gene, CDR1 is KGHSH and CDR2 is LQKENI. The CDR3 is made up of 14 amino acids. The receptor was derived from a young man with acute or convalescent COVID-19. The V call is TRBV18, the J call TRBJ1-2; TRBD1 matches 7 bases. The sequenced sample was peripheral blood. The CDR3 spells CASSPLTGLHGYTF. The CDR3 bases are TGTGCCAGCTCACCACTGACAGGGCTCCATGGCTACACCTTC.